This entry features one T cell receptor (beta chain) sequence. Trimming left V 5 bases short and J 0 bases short, with 13 bases between. Germline CDR1 is MNHEY and CDR2 is SMNVEV (reference sequence). The CDR3 has 15 amino acids. The data derive from a study of blood T cell repertoires in COVID-19. The overall study: Specimens from acute and convalescent COVID-19 originated in the United States, Italy and Spain. T cells, B-cell-depleted T cells, or PBMCs provided the cDNA or gDNA that served as material.

As processed by the authors: By means of reference gene primer amplification, nucleated cell counts were estimated. Sequenced by immunoSEQ multiplex PCR; TCRdb stores in-frame clones only, minus some. The DNA gave D and trimming, while V, J and clone size come from that table. The sample has about 87,000 clones; around 87% are singletons. This TCR was recovered from a middle-aged man with acute or convalescent COVID-19. The chain uses TRBV27 and TRBJ1-2, with D unresolved. Material for sequencing was peripheral blood. In DNA form, the CDR3 reads TGTGCCAGCAGTCCGCCCACTCGGGCTAACTATGGCTACACCTTC. This translates into CASSPPTRANYGYTF.